The source of this TCR beta chain is a study of shared clonotypes between healthy human individuals. Study background: Per donor, three plates held CD4 naive cells, three held CD4 memory, two held CD8 naive and one held CD8 memory.

General study points: Among non-shared clonotypes, generation probabilities were lower than among those shared by all four donors. Blood was the only sampled material, and tissue repertoires likely differ. Since donors were few, the genetic and exposure-history diversity represented was limited.

The protocol was immunoSEQ multiplex PCR, while the TCRdb copy is restricted to in-frame clones and leaves out a portion. The sample carries more than 2 million clones, over 85% recorded once. CD45RO-negative CD8 cells positively selected for CCR7 made up the naive population, which excluded terminally differentiated effector memory CD45RA+ cells. A remark on this clone: Its target is not known.

The sample taken for sequencing was naive CD8+ T cells from PBMCs. The TCR comes from a man between 18 and 29 years old in good health. Some clones in this sample may be carry-over from other donors' samples.

In DNA, the CDR3 is TGCGCCAGCAGCCCCGGCCTAGCGGGAGGGGGCAATGAGCAGTTCTTC. Protein: CASSPGLAGGGNEQFF. This chain connects TRBV4-3 to TRBJ2-1; 12 bases line up with TRBD2. V dropped 4 bases and J dropped 6; count of bases not matched to a gene: 7. CDR1 and CDR2 (germline): LGHNA, YSLEER. The CDR3 has 16 residues.